This record covers a single T cell receptor beta chain. Its antigen is undetermined. This sample's time point: after dendritic cell vaccination, including at tumor progression/relapse. The data belong to a study of glioma-infiltrating T cells after dendritic cell vaccination. For the study at large: Dendritic cell vaccination trial patients had either newly diagnosed or recurrent glioblastoma. Regarding the study as a whole: Higher TCR clonality did not directly relate to longer survival.

Sequencing was performed with immunoSEQ multiplex PCR; in TCRdb, only in-frame clones are kept and a portion is missing. The table lists about 50,000 clones, approximately 90% of them singletons. Trimming at V came to 7 bases and at J to 2 bases, leaving 9 bases not matched to a gene. The CDR3 runs 15 residues. Germline loops: CDR1 SGHRS, CDR2 YFSETQ. This chain connects TRBV5-1 to TRBJ1-2; the match to TRBD1 covers 9 bases. Sequencing was performed on blood, taken after dendritic cell vaccination. This TCR was recovered from a human donor with glioblastoma. The CDR3 DNA sequence: TGCGCCAGCGGCACCGGGACAGGGATAAACTATGGCTACACCTTC. Its protein is CASGTGTGINYGYTF.